These 19 T cell receptor beta chains were all obtained from the same sample, sequenced in a study of metastatic and nonmetastatic thyroid tumors. Each patient came to thyroid surgery without any prior treatment (of any kind). TCRdb re-processed the PCR reads through MiXCR. This table has 15,000 or so clones, less than 4.5% appearing once. The sequencing sample was made of tumor tissue. The receptor source for this set is a female donor with papillary thyroid cancer or a benign thyroid nodule (not recorded which). Some clones in this sample may be carry-over from other donors' samples.

This clone has just a few counts. The chain recombines TRBV9 with TRBJ1-5, with 8 bases aligning to TRBD1. CDR3 length: 14 residues. Germline CDR1 reads SGDLS; CDR2 reads YYNGEE. Trimming cost V 4 bases and J 2 bases; bases outside gene matches: 2. The CDR3 sequence is CASSLQGGNQPQHF. CDR3 DNA sequence: TGTGCCAGCAGCTTACAGGGGGGCAATCAGCCCCAGCATTTT.

This clone occurred a few times. J is TRBJ2-3 and V is TRBV6-1; TRBD2 agrees at 7 bases. The V gene's germline CDR1 is MNHNS and CDR2 SASEGT. This CDR3 comprises 17 residues. V was pared by 0 bases and J by 3 bases, with 9 bases of the junction left unmatched. The DNA for the CDR3 is TGTGCCAGCAGTGAAGCGCTTCGGCGGCGGGGGACAGATACGCAGTATTTT. Protein sequence: CASSEALRRRGTDTQYF.

This chain joins TRBV6-1 and TRBJ1-1, with 8 bases aligning to TRBD1. V lost 2 bases and J lost 5; bases outside the gene matches: 7. This CDR3 has 15 amino acids. The V gene's germline CDR1 is MNHNS and CDR2 SASEGT. The CDR3 sequence is CASSEPVTGVTEAFF. The CDR3 bases are TGTGCCAGCAGTGAACCGGTGACAGGGGTAACTGAAGCTTTCTTT.

This chain links TRBV6-1 with TRBJ2-7; D gene ambiguous. Trimming shortened V by 4 bases and J by 1 base, and 8 bases separated the two germline ends. Germline V CDR1 and CDR2: MNHNS, SASEGT. The CDR3 is made up of 13 amino acids. The CDR3 region has the DNA TGTGCCAGCAGTGTCGGACCATCCTACGAGCAGTACTTC. The encoded protein is CASSVGPSYEQYF.

This clone came up a few times. This chain uses TRBV6-5 with TRBJ2-7, with TRBD1 as a possible D gene (5 bases). Germline V gene sequence: CDR1 MNHEY, CDR2 SVGAGI. V lost 10 bases and J lost 6, with 16 bases in between. This CDR3 contains 12 residues. The CDR3 DNA follows: TGTGCCACAAGCTACTTAGGGGCCGAGCAGTACTTC. Translation: CATSYLGAEQYF.

The chain links TRBV5-1 to TRBJ2-7; 15 bases line up with TRBD2. Germline trimming cut 0 bases from V and 7 bases from J; bases unmatched to any gene: 2. Germline assignment: CDR1 SGHRS and CDR2 YFSETQ. The CDR3 has 15 amino acids. Here the CDR3 DNA reads TGCGCCAGCAGCTTGGCCGGGACTAGCGGGAGGGAGCAGTACTTC. Translation: CASSLAGTSGREQYF.

This clone was observed a handful of times. The rearrangement joins TRBV9 to TRBJ2-1, with D unclear. Per the germline V gene, CDR1 is SGDLS and CDR2 is YYNGEE. V dropped 0 bases and J dropped 0 bases, with 4 bases sitting between them. CDR3 size: 14 residues. Here the CDR3 DNA reads TGTGCCAGCAGCGTAGGGTCCTCCTACAATGAGCAGTTCTTC. It encodes CASSVGSSYNEQFF.

By sample fraction, this clone is medium-sized. The chain carries TRBV11-1 and TRBJ2-3, with 7 nucleotides matching TRBD2. The CDR3 runs to 16 residues. The V and J ends lost 4 bases and 2 bases, in that order; junction bases with no gene match: 9. The germline gives CDR1 SGHAT, CDR2 FQDESV (reference sequence). Here the CDR3 DNA reads TGTGCCAGCAGCTCTGGCTCGGGGGGATTCACAGATACGCAGTATTTT. Translation gives CASSSGSGGFTDTQYF.

This chain uses TRBV28 with TRBJ2-3, with D possibly TRBD2 on 5 matching bases. The CDR3 loop spans 16 amino acids. V was clipped by 5 bases and J by 0 bases, with 15 bases between them. Germline lookup yields CDR1 MDHEN and CDR2 SYDVKM. CDR3 nucleotides: TGTGCCAGCAGTCTTGGCAGCGGTCTTAGCACAGATACGCAGTATTTT. Amino acid sequence: CASSLGSGLSTDTQYF. The full variable domain, its missing parts supplied by reference TRBV28 and TRBJ2-3, is DVKVTQSSRYLVKRTGEKVFLECVQDMDHENMFWYRQDPGLGLRLIYFSYDVKMKEKGDIPEGYSVSREKKERFSLILESASTNQTSMYLCASSLGSGLSTDTQYFGPGTRLTVL.

This clone is large by share. This CDR3 is CSAREGLAGLFSYEQYF. CDR3 in DNA: TGCAGTGCTAGAGAAGGGCTAGCGGGACTCTTCTCCTACGAGCAGTACTTC. The rearrangement joins TRBV20-1 to TRBJ2-7; 9 nucleotides match TRBD2. There are 17 residues in the CDR3. Germline loops: CDR1 DFQATT, CDR2 SNEGSKA (reference sequence). With V trimmed by 0 bases and J by 0 bases, 9 bases remained unmatched.

This clone was seen ten or more times. The chain carries TRBV18 and TRBJ2-7, with 9 bases matching TRBD1. J gave up 3 bases and V 2 bases, and 2 bases lay outside the gene matches. Germline V gene lookup returns CDR1 KGHSH and CDR2 LQKENI. The CDR3 contains 14 residues. CDR3 nucleotides: TGTGCCAGCTCACCAAGACAGGGGGTCTACGAGCAGTACTTC. Amino acid sequence: CASSPRQGVYEQYF.

This clone was recorded a few times. The rearrangement links TRBV15 to TRBJ1-3; D gene uncertain. The germline CDR1 and CDR2 sequences are LNHNV and YYDKDF (reference sequence). The V and J ends lost 5 bases and 0 bases respectively, with 11 bases between them. The CDR3 totals 15 residues. CDR3 DNA sequence: TGTGCCACCAGCCCCAGAACAGCCTCTGGAAACACCATATATTTT. Protein: CATSPRTASGNTIYF.

This clone occurred a few times. The CDR3 here is CASSALAGGNEQFF. Here the CDR3 DNA reads TGTGCCAGCAGTGCTCTAGCGGGAGGCAATGAGCAGTTCTTC. This chain uses TRBV6-1 with TRBJ2-1, with 11 bases that match TRBD2. Germline V gives CDR1 MNHNS, CDR2 SASEGT. J was trimmed by 6 bases and V by 4 bases; bases with no gene match: 2. The CDR3 consists of 14 residues.

There are a few counts of this clone. The rearrangement links TRBV12-3 or TRBV12-4 to TRBJ2-3, with D uncertain. The ends were cut back, 7 bases at V and 4 bases at J, with 15 bases in the middle. The CDR3 is 14 residues long. The CDR3 coding sequence is TGTGCCAGCAAAATGTCATTCTGGGCAGATACGCAGTATTTT. Its translation: CASKMSFWADTQYF.

This clone was counted only a few times. The junction and the germline gene differ at one end; a read error may be behind it. The V call is TRBV27, the J call TRBJ2-1, with 8 nucleotides matching TRBD2. The CDR3 runs 14 residues. CDR1 and CDR2 (germline): MNHEY, SMNVEV (reference sequence). The CDR3 DNA reads as TGTGCCAGCAGACCAGCGGGAGTCGACAATGATCAGTTCTTC. It is translated as CASRPAGVDNDQFF.

This clone has a handful of counts. The gene calls are TRBV5-6 and TRBJ2-6, with a tentative D call TRBD2 (5 bases). Trimming removed 0 bases at V and 2 bases at J, with 15 bases between. This CDR3 spans 18 amino acids. Germline CDR1 is SGHDT and CDR2 is YYEEEE. The CDR3 is CASSLGELYSPGANVLTF. Written as DNA, the CDR3 is TGTGCCAGCAGCTTGGGGGAGCTATACTCCCCTGGGGCCAACGTCCTGACTTTC.

This clone was observed a few times. The genes are TRBV6-6 and TRBJ1-2; D is undetermined. The CDR3 has 17 residues. CDR1 and CDR2 (germline): MNHNY, SVGAGI (reference sequence). Trimming stripped 0 bases from V and 1 base from J, with 15 bases between. CDR3 bases: TGTGCCAGCAGTTACTCATCCGATGGTGGGTTTAACTATGGCTACACCTTC. Amino acids: CASSYSSDGGFNYGYTF.

Regarding this clone: Other DNA sequences in the same sample also yield this CDR3. The rearrangement joins TRBV27 to TRBJ1-5; 7 bases are a match to TRBD1. Germline CDR1 is MNHEY and CDR2 is SMNVEV (reference sequence). V was clipped by 6 bases and J by 5 bases; unmatched bases: 10. This CDR3 contains 15 residues. CDR3 amino acids: CASSRADRAHQPQHF. The CDR3 nucleotides read TGTGCCAGCAGCCGGGCCGACAGGGCCCATCAGCCCCAGCATTTT.

This clone showed up just a few times. The rearrangement uses TRBV19 and TRBJ1-2, with D possibly matching TRBD1 (6 bases). Trimming took off 2 bases at V and 3 bases at J, with 16 bases between the two ends. CDR3 size: 16 residues. Germline V gene data show CDR1 as LNHDA and CDR2 as SQIVND (reference sequence). The DNA of the CDR3 is TGTGCCAGTAGTATAAGAACCGGGACACCTGACTATGGCTACACCTTC. Its protein is CASSIRTGTPDYGYTF. Using reference TRBV19 and TRBJ1-2 for the parts outside the CDR3, the full variable domain is DGGITQSPKYLFRKEGQNVTLSCEQNLNHDAMYWYRQDPGQGLRLIYYSQIVNDFQKGDIAEGYSVSREKKESFPLTVTSAQKNPTAFYLCASSIRTGTPDYGYTFGSGTRLTVV.